This passage covers 8 T cell receptor beta chains from one sample sequenced in a study of T cells expressing NK-cell markers. TCRdb reprocessed the 5' RACE reads and stores each CDR3 protein as one record, lacking DNA. The sample table includes about 370,000 distinct CDR3 sequences. What was sequenced was blood T cells: a sorted CD56 or NKG2C T cell subset, CD4+ or CD8+ T cells, or bulk PBMC T cells (not recorded which). The receptors derive from a woman aged 50 to 60 in good health.

The rearrangement joins TRBV27 to TRBJ1-2; the TCRdb call, TRBD1, lacks DNA for checking. Germline lookup yields CDR1 MNHEY and CDR2 SMNVEV (reference sequence). The CDR3 runs 18 residues. Here the CDR3 reads CASLPTGTGLLFNYGYTF.

The chain uses TRBV3-1 and TRBJ1-1; with no DNA, the TCRdb D assignment of TRBD1 cannot be verified. This CDR3 comprises 13 residues. The germline V gene encodes CDR1 LGHDT and CDR2 YNNKEL (reference sequence). Here the CDR3 reads CASSYTGITEAFF.

The genes are TRBV27 and TRBJ2-2; TCRdb gives TRBD1 as the D gene, but with no DNA this cannot be confirmed. From germline, CDR1 is MNHEY and CDR2 SMNVEV (reference sequence). The CDR3 loop spans 15 amino acids. The CDR3 loop reads CASRIRDRGAGELFF.

CDR3 residues: CASSSFRTVDSNQPQHF. V and J are TRBV6-5 and TRBJ1-5; TCRdb names TRBD1, which stays unverified in the absence of DNA. Germline V lookup: CDR1 MNHEY, CDR2 SVGAGI. The CDR3 totals 17 residues.

The V call is TRBV30, the J call TRBJ2-7; TCRdb's D call of TRBD1 is untestable without DNA. CDR3 size: 14 residues. Germline CDR1 is GTSNPN and CDR2 is SVGIG (reference sequence). CDR3: CAWSGQPKGYEQYF.

This chain's CDR3 is CASSLPGGVFF. The chain is built from TRBV12-3 or TRBV12-4 and TRBJ2-2. The CDR3 is made up of 11 amino acids.

The chain has TRBV10-3 and TRBJ2-7; TCRdb's D call of TRBD2 is untestable without DNA. Germline V gene data show CDR1 as ENHRY and CDR2 as SYGVKD. This CDR3 is 15 amino acids long. The CDR3 reads CAISDVLARTYEQYF.

The rearrangement links TRBV10-3 to TRBJ2-5; as DNA is missing, the TRBD2 call by TCRdb cannot be tested. Germline values: CDR1 ENHRY, CDR2 SYGVKD. The CDR3 covers 14 residues. The CDR3 reads CAISAGGGQETQYF.